These 29 T cell receptor beta chains originate from one sample sequenced in a study of shared clonotypes between healthy human individuals. The protocol was immunoSEQ multiplex PCR, while the TCRdb copy is restricted to in-frame clones and leaves out a portion. The repertoire includes 2 million to 2.5 million clones, 85% to 95% of them detected once, and around 0.13% sits in the top ten. Specimen: naive CD4+ T cells sorted from blood. Subset: CD45RA+ positively selected. The receptors were gathered from a man younger than 35 in good health.

This clone came up once. V and J are TRBV28 and TRBJ2-7, with D possibly matching TRBD1 (5 bases). V lost 8 bases, J lost 3 bases, and 11 bases lay in between. CDR3 length: 12 residues. Germline V CDR1 and CDR2: MDHEN, SYDVKM. In DNA form, the CDR3 reads TGTGCCAGCCATAGTCAGGGCTACGAGCAGTACTTC. Translating gives CASHSQGYEQYF.

The chain employs TRBV27 and TRBJ2-4, with 9 bases lining up with TRBD1. The CDR3 extends over 20 amino acids. The V and J ends lost 5 bases and 0 bases, in that order; junction bases with no gene match: 17. Germline assignment: CDR1 MNHEY and CDR2 SMNVEV (reference sequence). The CDR3 region has the DNA TGTGCCAGCAGTATCCTCCGGGGGACAGGGAGATGGGTAGCCAAAAACATTCAGTACTTC. This codes for CASSILRGTGRWVAKNIQYF.

This clone appeared once. This CDR3 is also generated by other DNA sequences in the sample. J is TRBJ2-1 and V is TRBV4-3; 10 nucleotides align to TRBD2. This CDR3 spans 15 amino acids. The V gene end was trimmed by 1 base and the J gene end by 4 bases; junction bases not matched to a gene: 1. CDR1 LGHNA and CDR2 YSLEER come from the germline V gene. This CDR3 is CASSQGTSGYNEQFF. The DNA for the CDR3 is TGCGCCAGCAGCCAAGGGACTAGCGGTTACAATGAGCAGTTCTTC.

The V and J genes are TRBV6-5 and TRBJ1-5; 7 nucleotides align to TRBD1. After removal of 4 bases from V and 4 bases from J, the junction contained 7 bases not matched to a gene. Germline V CDR1 and CDR2: MNHEY, SVGAGI. This CDR3 has 15 amino acids. The CDR3 loop is CASSLRTGLNQPQHF. CDR3 coding DNA: TGTGCCAGCAGTTTACGGACAGGCCTTAATCAGCCCCAGCATTTT.

This chain uses TRBV6-1 with TRBJ1-1, with D unresolved. This CDR3 is built from 14 residues. Trimming took 4 bases from V and 5 from J, leaving 14 bases between them. Germline CDR1 MNHNS, CDR2 SASEGT. CDR3 sequence: CASSGLELFTEAFF. CDR3 DNA sequence: TGTGCCAGCAGTGGCCTAGAGTTGTTTACTGAAGCTTTCTTT.

The V gene is TRBV6-5, the J gene TRBJ1-2; the match to TRBD1 covers 10 bases. Looked up from germline, CDR1 is MNHEY and CDR2 is SVGAGI. V lost 5 bases to trimming and J lost 7 bases; unmatched junction nucleotides: 10. The CDR3 consists of 15 residues. CDR3 nucleotide sequence: TGTGCCAGCAGTCGTAATAGACAGGGGGCCGGTGGCTACACCTTC. This sequence encodes CASSRNRQGAGGYTF.

The V call is TRBV18, the J call TRBJ1-5; D unresolved. The CDR3 extends over 13 amino acids. V was clipped by 6 bases and J by 7 bases, with 13 bases between them. Per the germline V gene, CDR1 is KGHSH and CDR2 is LQKENI. CDR3 in DNA: TGTGCCAGCTCCGCCGGGGTGTACCAGCCCCAGCATTTT. Translating gives CASSAGVYQPQHF.

The chain combines TRBV6-5 with TRBJ2-5, with D tentatively TRBD2 (6 bases). This CDR3 spans 13 amino acids. CDR1 and CDR2 from the germline V gene are MNHEY and SVGAGI. The ends were cut back, 11 bases at V and 5 bases at J, with 18 bases in the middle. The CDR3 is CAAKRAGSETQYF. CDR3 nucleotides: TGTGCCGCCAAAAGGGCGGGGTCGGAGACCCAGTACTTC.

The chain links TRBV4-2 to TRBJ2-1, with 8 nucleotides matching TRBD2. This CDR3 has 15 amino acids. V shed 4 bases and J 8 bases; nucleotides not matched to a gene: 10. CDR1 and CDR2 from the germline V gene are LGHNA and YNFKEQ. The CDR3 region is CASSLGLGVLDEQFF. In DNA, the CDR3 is TGTGCCAGCAGCCTGGGACTAGGGGTTCTGGATGAGCAGTTCTTC.

This clone was observed once. The chain links TRBV6-5 to TRBJ1-2; possible D gene TRBD1, 5 bases. The V gene's germline CDR1 is MNHEY and CDR2 SVGAGI. The CDR3 runs to 16 residues. V was cut by 0 bases and J by 4 bases, with 15 bases left in between. The chain's CDR3 is CASSYSRQGGSYGYTF. The DNA for the CDR3 is TGTGCCAGCAGTTACTCACGGCAGGGAGGGAGCTATGGCTACACCTTC.

Comment on this clone: Additional DNA sequences in this sample encode the identical CDR3. V usage is TRBV5-1 and J usage is TRBJ2-5, with a tentative D call TRBD1 (6 bases). The CDR3 loop spans 14 amino acids. V was pared by 0 bases and J by 3 bases, with 9 bases between. Germline V gene data show CDR1 as SGHRS and CDR2 as YFSETQ. The CDR3 nucleotides are TGCGCCAGCAGCTTGGGCAGGGGAAAAGAGACCCAGTACTTC. Protein: CASSLGRGKETQYF.

This chain joins TRBV5-1 and TRBJ2-7; a weak D match, TRBD1 (5 bases). Trimming removed 0 bases at V and 1 base at J, with 14 bases between. The CDR3 loop spans 16 amino acids. Germline V gives CDR1 SGHRS, CDR2 YFSETQ. CDR3 sequence reads: CASSLGAGSRSYEQYF. The CDR3, as DNA: TGCGCCAGCAGCTTGGGGGCAGGGTCCAGATCCTACGAGCAGTACTTC.

J is TRBJ1-3 and V is TRBV4-1; 8 bases fit TRBD1. This CDR3 is built from 17 residues. V lost 0 bases, J lost 6 bases, and 10 bases stayed unmatched. Germline CDR1 and CDR2: MGHRA and YSYEKL. The CDR3 sequence is CASSQESPQGASNTIYF. DNA for the CDR3: TGCGCCAGCAGCCAAGAATCCCCCCAGGGGGCCTCAAACACCATATATTTT.

Only one count was recorded for this clone. The CDR3 coding sequence is TGTGCCAGCTCACTTTTCTGGACAGGGCAGGTCACTGAAGCTTTCTTT. It specifies CASSLFWTGQVTEAFF. V gene TRBV18 combines with J gene TRBJ1-1; 8 bases are a match to TRBD1. This CDR3 has 16 amino acids. Germline loops: CDR1 KGHSH, CDR2 LQKENI. Unmatched junction bases numbered 11, after V lost 4 bases and J lost 4 bases.

CDR3 bases: TGTGCCAGCAGCTTACCTCTAGCGGGAGTTTCAGAGACCCAGTACTTC. Residues: CASSLPLAGVSETQYF. The chain uses TRBV7-6 and TRBJ2-5, with 10 bases aligning to TRBD2. The CDR3 covers 16 residues. The ends lost 2 bases at V and 4 bases at J; junction bases unmatched: 7. Germline V gene lookup returns CDR1 SGHVS and CDR2 FNYEAQ.

The chain couples TRBV6-5 to TRBJ1-1; D remains ambiguous. The V and J ends lost 1 base and 3 bases respectively, with 6 bases between them. Germline V CDR1 and CDR2: MNHEY, SVGAGI. CDR3 length: 13 amino acids. The CDR3 loop is CASSYWEDTEAFF. The CDR3 nucleotides are TGTGCCAGCAGTTACTGGGAGGACACTGAAGCTTTCTTT.

On this clone: This specimen includes other DNA sequences encoding the same CDR3. The chain employs TRBV11-2 and TRBJ2-5, with D perhaps matching TRBD1 or TRBD2 (5 bases each). V lost 3 bases, J lost 5 bases, and 10 bases lay in between. CDR3 length: 13 residues. The germline V gene has CDR1 SGHAT and CDR2 FQNNGV. In nucleotides, the CDR3 is TGTGCCAGCAGCTTGGGGGATCTTGAGACCCAGTACTTC. Its protein product is CASSLGDLETQYF.

On this clone itself: With a much larger clone just one base away, this may be a read error. Other nucleotide sequences in the sample specify the same CDR3. J is TRBJ2-7 and V is TRBV5-1; D perhaps matches TRBD1 (6 bases). CDR1 and CDR2 from the germline V gene are SGHRS and YFSETQ. Trimming shortened V by 3 bases and J by 1 base, and 8 bases separated the two germline ends. The CDR3 length is 13 residues. CDR3 DNA sequence: TGCGCCAGCAGCTCCGGACAGTCCTACGAGCAGTACTTC. Its translation: CASSSGQSYEQYF.

This chain joins TRBV11-1 and TRBJ1-5; 9 bases are a match to TRBD1. This CDR3 has 16 residues. CDR1 is SGHAT and CDR2 is FQDESV in the germline V gene (reference sequence). After removal of 0 bases from V and 6 bases from J, the junction contained 6 bases not matched to a gene. Here the CDR3 DNA reads TGTGCCAGCAGCTTAGCTAACAGGGGGCGCGGTCAGCCCCAGCATTTT. Encoded protein: CASSLANRGRGQPQHF.

This chain joins TRBV7-9 and TRBJ2-3; 9 positions match TRBD1. From germline, CDR1 is SEHNR and CDR2 FQNEAQ (reference sequence). V was pared by 6 bases and J by 2 bases, with 6 bases of the junction left unmatched. The CDR3 has 15 amino acids. The CDR3 loop reads CASSIWDRDTDTQYF. As DNA, the CDR3 is TGTGCCAGCAGTATTTGGGACAGGGACACAGATACGCAGTATTTT.

The rearrangement uses TRBV27 and TRBJ2-3; 7 nucleotides line up with TRBD2. CDR3 length equals 14 residues. The junction had 6 bases not matched to a gene; V was cut back by 6 bases and J by 3 bases. Germline V lookup: CDR1 MNHEY, CDR2 SMNVEV (reference sequence). The CDR3 DNA follows: TGTGCCAGCAGCACCCAGCGGGATACAGATACGCAGTATTTT. Its translation: CASSTQRDTDTQYF.

The V call is TRBV28, the J call TRBJ1-2, with 10 bases fitting TRBD1. The V gene end was trimmed by 7 bases and the J gene end by 1 base; junction bases not matched to a gene: 6. Per the germline V gene, CDR1 is MDHEN and CDR2 is SYDVKM. CDR3 length: 15 residues. The CDR3 coding sequence is TGTGCCAGCAACCGGGGACAGGGGCTTAACTATGGCTACACCTTC. It specifies CASNRGQGLNYGYTF.

This clone appeared a single time. This rearrangement joins TRBV7-9 to TRBJ2-2; the D is unclear. The CDR3 length is 12 residues. Trimming removed 3 bases at V and 6 bases at J, with 5 bases between. Germline assignment: CDR1 SEHNR and CDR2 FQNEAQ (reference sequence). CDR3 DNA: TGTGCCAGCAGCTTCGACCCCGGGGAGCTGTTTTTT. Translating gives CASSFDPGELFF.

A note on this clone: Other DNA sequences in this sample translate to the same CDR3. This sequence joins TRBV19 and TRBJ1-3; D gene uncertain. The CDR3 has 12 residues. Germline-derived CDR1 and CDR2 are LNHDA and SQIVND (reference sequence). The V end lost 3 bases, the J end lost 2 bases, and 2 bases lay between the germline ends. CDR3 in amino acids: CASSIPGNTIYF. CDR3 bases: TGTGCCAGTAGTATTCCTGGAAACACCATATATTTT. The full variable domain, in which reference TRBV19 and TRBJ1-3 provide the parts outside the CDR3, is DGGITQSPKYLFRKEGQNVTLSCEQNLNHDAMYWYRQDPGQGLRLIYYSQIVNDFQKGDIAEGYSVSREKKESFPLTVTSAQKNPTAFYLCASSIPGNTIYFGEGSWLTVV.

This clone was observed a handful of times. The CDR3 end shows no conserved phenylalanine or tryptophan, and so a read error is likely. It is unclear where the CDR3 begins or ends on the DNA, so no DNA is shown, and the CDR3 is as TCRdb lists it. The rearrangement uses TRBV9 and TRBJ2-6. The CDR3 is 11 residues long, counting both termini. Looked up from germline, CDR1 is SGDLS and CDR2 is YYNGEE. The CDR3 loop reads CASSVALRRSR.

The V and J genes are TRBV19 and TRBJ1-2; a possible D gene is TRBD1 (6 bases). Between the trimmed V and J ends, which lost 3 bases and 4 bases, there was a span of 12 bases. CDR1 is LNHDA, CDR2 SQIVND, per germline (reference sequence). The CDR3 contains 14 residues. CDR3 amino acids: CASSISGQPYGYTF. The CDR3 DNA reads as TGTGCCAGTAGTATCAGCGGACAGCCCTATGGCTACACCTTC.

This sequence joins TRBV6-1 and TRBJ1-5; 7 bases are a match to TRBD1. The germline CDR1 and CDR2 sequences are MNHNS and SASEGT. CDR3 length: 16 amino acids. Unmatched junction bases numbered 9, after V lost 1 base and J lost 6 bases. The chain's CDR3 is CASSEVGRGSGQPQHF. The CDR3 bases are TGTGCCAGCAGTGAAGTGGGCAGGGGGTCGGGTCAGCCCCAGCATTTT.

This clone has at least ten counts. CDR3 bases: TGTGCCAGCGAGAGGATCTCTGGGGCCAACGTCCTGACTTTC. Translated, it gives CASERISGANVLTF. The V call is TRBV2, the J call TRBJ2-6; D is unclear. This CDR3 is 14 amino acids long. CDR1 SNHLY and CDR2 FYNNEI come from the germline V gene. Trimming removed 8 bases at V and 0 bases at J, with 8 bases between. Based on the CDR3 plus reference TRBV2 and TRBJ2-6, the full variable domain is EPEVTQTPSHQVTQMGQEVILRCVPISNHLYFYWYRQILGQKVEFLVSFYNNEISEKSEIFDDQFSVERPDGSNFTLKIRSTKLEDSAMYFCASERISGANVLTFGAGSRLTVL.

DNA of the CDR3: TGTGCCAGTACGGGCAACCCTAACTATGGCTACACCTTC. Translating it yields CASTGNPNYGYTF. The genes are TRBV19 and TRBJ1-2, with unresolved D. Germline V gives CDR1 LNHDA, CDR2 SQIVND (reference sequence). Trimming cost V 7 bases and J 0 bases, with 9 bases left between them. This CDR3 is built from 13 residues.